This T cell receptor beta chain was recorded in a study of human T cells and chemical hapten exposure. Background on the study: Patch tests applied 0.01% DPC to the upper back and were scored after 6 days.

How the authors handled the data: Samples ranged from roughly 23,224 to 700,000 TCRs, with a median of about 96,000. TCRdb re-analysed the RACE reads in MiXCR, keeping a single row per CDR3 protein. In this record, the V and J calls reflect TCRdb's handling and not the investigators' own analysis. The table includes tens of thousands of distinct CDR3 sequences, 8% to 11% detected once. Trimming cost V 1 base and J 14 bases, with 18 bases left between them. CDR3 size: 14 residues. Germline V gene sequence: CDR1 DFQATT, CDR2 SNEGSKA (reference sequence). This clonotype was seen at least ten times. The time point is: patch test 1, 2 weeks after DPC sensitization. Stated treatment: therapeutic diphenylcyclopropenone sensitization with weekly scalp DPC.

The TCR was taken from a man aged 35-49 years with alopecia areata. Some clones in this sample may be carry-over from other donors' samples. This material consisted of whole blood, taken in connection with sensitization to the hapten diphenylcyclopropenone (DPC). The V and J genes are TRBV20-1 and TRBJ1-6; maybe TRBD1 (6 bases). CDR3 DNA sequence: TGCAGTGCTAGAGCACAGACAGGTCCCCACACCCTCCACTTT. The encoded protein is CSARAQTGPHTLHF.